The following is a T cell receptor (beta chain) sequence with its context. This entry is derived from a study of T cells after yellow fever vaccination. CDR3 size: 15 residues. Trimming cost V 10 bases and J 4 bases; bases outside gene matches: 10. For TCR, cDNA came from 5'RACE template switching, which added a universal primer site and UMIs. One entry per CDR3 protein, called by TCRdb with MiXCR from the 5' RACE reads. This table holds around 310,000 distinct CDR3 sequences, 8.7% found once. The TCR sequence derives from a young man who received the YFV17D yellow fever vaccine. V usage is TRBV12-3 or TRBV12-4 and J usage is TRBJ2-2; 9 bases are a match to TRBD1. Sequencing used PBMCs, obtained on the day of the first yellow fever vaccination. CDR3 amino acids: CATRTGTGFTGELFF. CDR3 DNA: TGTGCCACCAGAACCGGGACAGGGTTCACCGGGGAGCTGTTTTTT.